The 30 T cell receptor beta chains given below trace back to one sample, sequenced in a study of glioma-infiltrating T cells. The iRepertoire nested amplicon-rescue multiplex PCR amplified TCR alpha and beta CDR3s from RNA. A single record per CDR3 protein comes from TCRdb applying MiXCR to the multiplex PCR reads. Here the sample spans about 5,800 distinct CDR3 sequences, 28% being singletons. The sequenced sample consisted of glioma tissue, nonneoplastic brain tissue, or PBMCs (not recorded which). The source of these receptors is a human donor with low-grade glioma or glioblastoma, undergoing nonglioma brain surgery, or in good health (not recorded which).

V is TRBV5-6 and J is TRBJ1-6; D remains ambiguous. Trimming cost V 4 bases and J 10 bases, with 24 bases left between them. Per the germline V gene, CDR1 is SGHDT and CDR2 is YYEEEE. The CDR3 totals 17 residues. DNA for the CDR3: TGTGCCAGCAGCATGTGGAACCAAGACACTGGAACCTCACCCCTCCACTTT. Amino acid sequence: CASSMWNQDTGTSPLHF.

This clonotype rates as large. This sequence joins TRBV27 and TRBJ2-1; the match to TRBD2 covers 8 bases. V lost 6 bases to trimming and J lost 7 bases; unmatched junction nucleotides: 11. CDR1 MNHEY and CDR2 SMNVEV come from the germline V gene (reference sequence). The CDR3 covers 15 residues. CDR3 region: CASRPRTSPLNEQFF. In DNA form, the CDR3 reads TGTGCCAGCAGACCAAGGACTAGCCCTCTAAATGAGCAGTTCTTC.

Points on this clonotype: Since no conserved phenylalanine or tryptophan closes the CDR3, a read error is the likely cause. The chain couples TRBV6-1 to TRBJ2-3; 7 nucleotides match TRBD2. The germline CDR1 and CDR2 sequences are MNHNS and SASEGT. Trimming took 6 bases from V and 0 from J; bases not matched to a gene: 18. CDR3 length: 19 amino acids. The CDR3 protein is CASSRKAGIVGPSTDTQYL. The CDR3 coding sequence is TGTGCCAGCAGCCGCAAAGCGGGAATCGTGGGCCCCAGCACAGATACGCAGTATTTA.

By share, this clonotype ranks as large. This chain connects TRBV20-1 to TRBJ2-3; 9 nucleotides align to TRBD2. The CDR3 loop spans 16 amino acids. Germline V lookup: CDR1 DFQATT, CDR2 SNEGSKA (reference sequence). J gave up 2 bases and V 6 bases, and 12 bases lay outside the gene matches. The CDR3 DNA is TGCAGTGCCTTACCACTAGCGGGCCGAGTCACAGATACGCAGTATTTT. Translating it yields CSALPLAGRVTDTQYF.

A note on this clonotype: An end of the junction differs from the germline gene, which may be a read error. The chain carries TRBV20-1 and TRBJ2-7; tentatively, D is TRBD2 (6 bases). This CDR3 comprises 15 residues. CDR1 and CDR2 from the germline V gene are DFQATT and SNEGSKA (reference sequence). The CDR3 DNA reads TGCAGTGGTAGAGATCACGGGACTGGTGTCTCCGAGCAGTACTTC. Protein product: CSGRDHGTGVSEQYF.

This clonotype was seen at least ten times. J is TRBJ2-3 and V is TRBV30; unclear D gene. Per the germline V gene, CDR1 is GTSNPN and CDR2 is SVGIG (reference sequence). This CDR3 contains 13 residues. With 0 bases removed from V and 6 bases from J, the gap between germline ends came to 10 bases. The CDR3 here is CAWSVRARDTQYF. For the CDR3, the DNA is TGTGCCTGGAGTGTACGGGCTAGGGATACGCAGTATTTT.

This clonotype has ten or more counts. DNA for the CDR3: TGTGCCAGCAGCGCAGGGGGGTACGAGCAGTACTTC. Translating it yields CASSAGGYEQYF. This chain joins TRBV5-5 and TRBJ2-7; TRBD1 is a possible D gene (7 bases). Germline V gives CDR1 SGHKS, CDR2 YYEKEE (reference sequence). CDR3 size: 12 residues. Trimming shortened V by 4 bases and J by 4 bases, and 9 bases separated the two germline ends.

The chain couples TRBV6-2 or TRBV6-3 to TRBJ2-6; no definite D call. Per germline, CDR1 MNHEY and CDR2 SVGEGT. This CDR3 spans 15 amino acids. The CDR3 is CVSSPTASGANVLTF. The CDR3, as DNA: TGTGTTAGCAGTCCCACAGCCTCCGGGGCCAACGTCCTGACTTTC.

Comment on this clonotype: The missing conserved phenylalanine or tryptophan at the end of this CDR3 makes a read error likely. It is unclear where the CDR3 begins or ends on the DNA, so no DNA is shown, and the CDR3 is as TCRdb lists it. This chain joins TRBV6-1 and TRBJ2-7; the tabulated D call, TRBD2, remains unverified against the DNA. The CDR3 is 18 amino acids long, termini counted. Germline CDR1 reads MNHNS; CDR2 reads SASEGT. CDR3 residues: CASRSPQWTSGRNYDQSG.

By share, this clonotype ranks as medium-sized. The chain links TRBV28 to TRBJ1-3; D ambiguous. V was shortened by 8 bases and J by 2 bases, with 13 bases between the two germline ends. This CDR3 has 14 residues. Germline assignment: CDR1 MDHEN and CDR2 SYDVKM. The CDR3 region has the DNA TGTGCCAGCGGTATAGGCTATACTGGAAACACCATATATTTT. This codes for CASGIGYTGNTIYF.

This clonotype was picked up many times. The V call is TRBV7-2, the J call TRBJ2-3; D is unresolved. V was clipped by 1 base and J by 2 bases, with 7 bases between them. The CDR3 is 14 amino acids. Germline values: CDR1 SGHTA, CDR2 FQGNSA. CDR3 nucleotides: TGTGCCAGCAGCTTAGTAGGCCACACAGATACGCAGTATTTT. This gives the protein CASSLVGHTDTQYF.

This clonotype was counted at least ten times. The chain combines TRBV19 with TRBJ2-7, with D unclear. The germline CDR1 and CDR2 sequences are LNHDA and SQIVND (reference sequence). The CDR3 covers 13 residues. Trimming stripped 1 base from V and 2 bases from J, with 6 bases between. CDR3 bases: TGTGCCAGTAGTATAGCGCCCACCTACGAGCAGTACTTC. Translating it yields CASSIAPTYEQYF.

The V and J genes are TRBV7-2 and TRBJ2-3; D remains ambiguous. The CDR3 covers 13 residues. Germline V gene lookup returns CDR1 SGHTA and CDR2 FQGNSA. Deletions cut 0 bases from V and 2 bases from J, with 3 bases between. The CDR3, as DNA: TGTGCCAGCAGCTTAGCACTCACAGATACGCAGTATTTT. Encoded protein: CASSLALTDTQYF. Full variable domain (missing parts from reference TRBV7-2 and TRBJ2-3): GAGVSQSPSNKVTEKGKDVELRCDPISGHTALYWYRQSLGQGLEFLIYFQGNSAPDKSGLPSDRFSAERTGGSVSTLTIQRTQQEDSAVYLCASSLALTDTQYFGPGTRLTVL.

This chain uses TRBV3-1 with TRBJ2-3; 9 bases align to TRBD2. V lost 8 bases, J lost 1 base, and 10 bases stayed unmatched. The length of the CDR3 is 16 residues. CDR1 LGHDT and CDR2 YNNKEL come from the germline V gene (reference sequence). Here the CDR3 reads CASGRKIAGGTDTQYF. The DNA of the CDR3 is TGTGCCAGCGGCCGTAAAATAGCGGGAGGCACAGATACGCAGTATTTT.

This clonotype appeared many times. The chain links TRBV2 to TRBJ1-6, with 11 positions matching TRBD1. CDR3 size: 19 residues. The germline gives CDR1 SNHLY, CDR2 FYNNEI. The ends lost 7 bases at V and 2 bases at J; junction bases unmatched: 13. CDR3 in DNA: TGTGCCAGCAACCGACCAGGGACAGGGGGATTTACCTATAATTCACCCCTCCACTTT. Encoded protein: CASNRPGTGGFTYNSPLHF.

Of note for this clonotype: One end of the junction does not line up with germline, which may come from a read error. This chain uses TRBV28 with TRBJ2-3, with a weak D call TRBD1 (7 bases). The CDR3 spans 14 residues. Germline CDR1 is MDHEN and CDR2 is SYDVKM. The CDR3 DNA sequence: TGTGCCAGCAGTTTATATCAGGGGGGAGCTACGCATTCTTTT. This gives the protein CASSLYQGGATHSF.

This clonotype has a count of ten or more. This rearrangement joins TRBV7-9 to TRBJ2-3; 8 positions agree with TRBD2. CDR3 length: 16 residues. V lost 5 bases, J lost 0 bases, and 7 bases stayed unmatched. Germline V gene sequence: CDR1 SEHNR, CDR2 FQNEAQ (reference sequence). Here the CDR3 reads CASSPRKRESTDTQYF. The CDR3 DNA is TGTGCCAGCAGCCCCCGAAAGCGGGAGAGCACAGATACGCAGTATTTT.

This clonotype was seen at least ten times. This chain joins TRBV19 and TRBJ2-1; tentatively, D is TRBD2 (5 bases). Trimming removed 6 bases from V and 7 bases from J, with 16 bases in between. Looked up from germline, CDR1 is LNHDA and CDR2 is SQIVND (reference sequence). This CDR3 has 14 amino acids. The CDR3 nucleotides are TGTGCCAGTAGGGCAGAGGTAGCGTTTAATGAGCAGTTCTTC. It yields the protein CASRAEVAFNEQFF.

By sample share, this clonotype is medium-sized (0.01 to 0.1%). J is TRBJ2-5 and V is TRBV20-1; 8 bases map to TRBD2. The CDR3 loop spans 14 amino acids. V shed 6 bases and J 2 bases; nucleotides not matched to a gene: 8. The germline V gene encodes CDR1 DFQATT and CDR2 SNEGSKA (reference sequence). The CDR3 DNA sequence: TGCAGTGCACCTCTTGGACTAGCACAAGAGACCCAGTACTTC. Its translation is CSAPLGLAQETQYF.

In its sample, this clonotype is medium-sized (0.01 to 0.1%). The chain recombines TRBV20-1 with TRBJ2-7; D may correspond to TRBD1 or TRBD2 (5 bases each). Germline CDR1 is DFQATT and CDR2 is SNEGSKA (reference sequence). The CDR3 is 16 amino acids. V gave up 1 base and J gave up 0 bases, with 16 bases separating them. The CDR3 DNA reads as TGCAGTGCTAGAGCACTGCGGGCAGGGAGCTCCTACGAGCAGTACGTC. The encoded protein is CSARALRAGSSYEQYV.

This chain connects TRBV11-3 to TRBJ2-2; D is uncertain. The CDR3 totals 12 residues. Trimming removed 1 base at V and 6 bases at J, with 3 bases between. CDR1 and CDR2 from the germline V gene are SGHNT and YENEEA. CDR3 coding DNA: TGTGCCAGCAGCTTAGCAGCCGGGGAGCTGTTTTTT. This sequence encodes CASSLAAGELFF.

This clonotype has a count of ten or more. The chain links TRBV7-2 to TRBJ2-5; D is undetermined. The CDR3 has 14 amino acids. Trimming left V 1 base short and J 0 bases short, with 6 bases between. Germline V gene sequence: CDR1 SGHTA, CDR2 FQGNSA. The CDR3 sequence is CASSLVVYQETQYF. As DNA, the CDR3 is TGTGCCAGCAGCTTAGTAGTCTACCAAGAGACCCAGTACTTC.

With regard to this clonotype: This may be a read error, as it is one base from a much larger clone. The CDR3 DNA follows: TGTGCCAGTAGGACAGACCGGAATGAGCAGTACTTC. Translating it yields CASRTDRNEQYF. The chain joins TRBV19 to TRBJ2-7; D perhaps matches TRBD1 (5 bases). CDR1 LNHDA and CDR2 SQIVND come from the germline V gene (reference sequence). This CDR3 has 12 residues. Trimming took 6 bases from V and 7 from J, leaving 13 bases between them. Full variable domain (remainder filled in from reference TRBV19 and TRBJ2-7): DGGITQSPKYLFRKEGQNVTLSCEQNLNHDAMYWYRQDPGQGLRLIYYSQIVNDFQKGDIAEGYSVSREKKESFPLTVTSAQKNPTAFYLCASRTDRNEQYFGPGTRLTVT.

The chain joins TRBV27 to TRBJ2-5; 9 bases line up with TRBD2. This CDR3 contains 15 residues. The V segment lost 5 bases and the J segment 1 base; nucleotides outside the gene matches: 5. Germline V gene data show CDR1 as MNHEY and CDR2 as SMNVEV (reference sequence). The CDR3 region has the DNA TGTGCCAGCAGTAAACCGACTAGCGGCCAAGAGACCCAGTACTTC. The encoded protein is CASSKPTSGQETQYF.

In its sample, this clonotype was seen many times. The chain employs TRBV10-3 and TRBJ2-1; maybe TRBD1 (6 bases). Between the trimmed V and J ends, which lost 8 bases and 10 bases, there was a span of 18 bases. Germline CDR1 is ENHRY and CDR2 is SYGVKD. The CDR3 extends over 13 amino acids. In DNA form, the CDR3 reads TGTGCCATCGGGGGCAGGGCCCAAGAAGAGCAGTTCTTC. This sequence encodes CAIGGRAQEEQFF.

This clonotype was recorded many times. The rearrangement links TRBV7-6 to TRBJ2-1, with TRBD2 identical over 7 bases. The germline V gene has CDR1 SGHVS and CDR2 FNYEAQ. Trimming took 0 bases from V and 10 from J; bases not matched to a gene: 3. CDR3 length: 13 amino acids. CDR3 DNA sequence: TGTGCCAGCAGCTTAGCGCGGGGGTCGGAGCAGTTCTTC. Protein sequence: CASSLARGSEQFF.

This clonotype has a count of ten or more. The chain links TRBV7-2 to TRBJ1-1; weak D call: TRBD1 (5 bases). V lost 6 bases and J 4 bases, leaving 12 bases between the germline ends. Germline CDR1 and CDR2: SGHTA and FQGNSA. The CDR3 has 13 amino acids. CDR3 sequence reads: CASRKGDATEAFF. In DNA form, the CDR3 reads TGTGCCAGCAGGAAAGGGGATGCCACTGAAGCTTTCTTT.

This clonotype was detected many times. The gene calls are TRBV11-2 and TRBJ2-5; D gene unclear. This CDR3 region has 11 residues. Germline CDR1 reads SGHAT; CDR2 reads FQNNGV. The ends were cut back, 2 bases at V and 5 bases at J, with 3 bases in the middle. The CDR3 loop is CASSLYETQYF. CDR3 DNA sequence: TGTGCCAGCAGCTTATACGAGACCCAGTACTTC.

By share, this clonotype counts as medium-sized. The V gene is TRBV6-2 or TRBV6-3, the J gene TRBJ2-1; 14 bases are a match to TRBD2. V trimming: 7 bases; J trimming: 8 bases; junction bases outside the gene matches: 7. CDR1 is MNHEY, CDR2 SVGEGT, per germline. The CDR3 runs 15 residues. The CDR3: CASTNWGLAGDEQFF. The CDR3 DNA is TGTGCCAGCACCAATTGGGGACTAGCGGGAGATGAGCAGTTCTTC.

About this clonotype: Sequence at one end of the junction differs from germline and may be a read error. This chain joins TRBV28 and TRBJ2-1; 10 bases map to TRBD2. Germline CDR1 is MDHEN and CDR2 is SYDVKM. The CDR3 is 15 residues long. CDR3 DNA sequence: TGTGTTAGCAGTTTAGGGACTAGCGAGGCCAATGGGCAGTTCTTC. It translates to CVSSLGTSEANGQFF.